This TCR beta chain was identified during a study of shared clonotypes between healthy human individuals. Study results and caveats: Researchers found naive subsets generally carried larger estimated richness than memory subsets.

The CDR3 has 18 amino acids. V dropped 1 base and J dropped 1 base, with 19 bases sitting between them. Germline values: CDR1 SGHVS, CDR2 FQNEAQ. This clone was seen once. What it binds is not known. Produced via immunoSEQ multiplex PCR; TCRdb's table is partial and in-frame only. Of some 700,000 clones in the sample, 90% are singletons; the top ten hold 34%. The material sequenced was memory CD8+ T cells from PBMCs. Stated subset: CD45RO+ cells pooled with CCR7-negative TemRA cells. The chain links TRBV7-8 to TRBJ1-2; a weak D match, TRBD1 (5 bases). The origin of this receptor is a man aged 18 to 30 in good health. Some clones in this sample may be carry-over from other donors' samples. The CDR3 reads CASSLDVGADFINYGYTF. The CDR3 DNA follows: TGTGCCAGCAGCTTAGATGTAGGGGCAGATTTTATTAACTATGGCTACACCTTC.